The 2 T cell receptor beta chains in this list originate from one sample, sequenced in a study of blood T cell repertoires in COVID-19. Measured with immunoSEQ multiplex PCR; TCRdb has only the in-frame clones, and not every one. Seen here are about 320,000 clones, approximately 88% observed once, and the top ten hold 1.5% to 2%. Sequenced material: peripheral blood. Every receptor here comes from a woman in her thirties with COVID-19, enrolled during active disease.

The genes are TRBV7-9 and TRBJ2-7, with D uncertain. Trimming pared 4 bases from V and 2 bases from J, leaving 9 bases between. CDR3 length: 13 amino acids. CDR1 and CDR2 from the germline V gene are SEHNR and FQNEAQ (reference sequence). CDR3 loop: CASSSLRTYEQYV. CDR3 bases: TGTGCCAGCAGCTCCTTGAGGACCTACGAGCAGTACGTC.

V gene TRBV11-3 combines with J gene TRBJ1-4; 10 bases fit TRBD1. V dropped 4 bases and J dropped 12; count of bases not matched to a gene: 2. The germline CDR1 and CDR2 sequences are SGHNT and YENEEA. The CDR3 contains 12 residues. CDR3 bases: TGTGCCAGCAGCTGGGGGACAGGGGAACTGTTTTTT. Protein: CASSWGTGELFF.